What follows are 21 T cell receptor beta chains derived from one specimen sequenced in a study of Graves' ophthalmopathy and Graves' hyperthyroidism (dated by TCRdb to about 2018). The sequencing machine was an Illumina HiSeq 2000. For repertoire sequencing, TCR beta CDR3 regions were amplified from RNA transcripts. A first-round RT-PCR used HTBI primers with the Qiagen OneStep RT-PCR kit, followed by a second-round multiplex PCR, size selection and purification. TCRdb reprocessing: public reads trimmed at Q25 with fastp, clones called with MiXCR, in-frame beta chains kept. Here each entry gathers all rows of one CDR3 protein and keeps the most common genes and DNA. In all, the sample holds a few hundred thousand distinct CDR3 sequences, and about 16% of those were seen once. The ten largest clones represent 1.5% to 2% of the sample. Sequencing used peripheral blood. The receptor set was obtained from a woman aged 18-29 years with Graves' ophthalmopathy. Donor details come from another sample of the same person, matched by shared clones.

CDR3 nucleotide sequence: TGTGCCAGCAGCGTAGGGGGGGTTGGTGGAAACACCATATATTTT. Translation: CASSVGGVGGNTIYF. The rearrangement joins TRBV9 to TRBJ1-3; TRBD1 might be the D (5 bases). Germline CDR1 and CDR2: SGDLS and YYNGEE. V gave up 0 bases and J gave up 3 bases, with 10 bases separating them. CDR3 length: 15 amino acids.

This clonotype has only one observation. The chain couples TRBV6-5 to TRBJ2-7; 10 nucleotides agree with TRBD2. The CDR3 is made up of 17 amino acids. V was clipped by 6 bases and J by 1 base; unmatched bases: 12. Looked up from germline, CDR1 is MNHEY and CDR2 is SVGAGI. Here the CDR3 DNA reads TGTGCCAGCAGCCACTCGAGTAGCGGGAGGAGGTCCTACGAGCAGTACTTC. Translation gives CASSHSSSGRRSYEQYF.

The CDR3 DNA reads TGTGCCAGCAGTGATAGGACAGTGAACTATGGCTACACCTTC. Its protein product is CASSDRTVNYGYTF. This chain uses TRBV6-1 with TRBJ1-2, with a tentative D call TRBD1 (6 bases). Germline V gives CDR1 MNHNS, CDR2 SASEGT. V shed 3 bases and J shed 2 bases, with 10 bases lying between them. The CDR3 consists of 14 residues.

There are many counts of this clonotype. V gene TRBV27 combines with J gene TRBJ1-1; possible D gene TRBD1, 5 bases. Trimming removed 8 bases from V and 1 base from J, with 20 bases in between. The CDR3 spans 16 residues. In germline, CDR1 is MNHEY, CDR2 SMNVEV (reference sequence). CDR3 DNA: TGTGCCAGCGTCCCCTGGGCTTCGGGGGAGAACACTGAAGCTTTCTTT. Translation: CASVPWASGENTEAFF.

In this sample, this clonotype turned up a few times. This may be a read error: a much more frequent sequence differs by one nucleotide. Here the CDR3 DNA reads TGTGCCAGCAGTTTCGGAAAAAACTTAACAAGCTACGAGCAGTACTTC. This translates into CASSFGKNLTSYEQYF. The J gene is TRBJ2-7, the V gene TRBV28, with no clear D. Germline V lookup: CDR1 MDHEN, CDR2 SYDVKM. The CDR3 loop spans 16 amino acids. Trimming stripped 3 bases from V and 3 bases from J, with 18 bases between.

The sample holds many counts of this clonotype. CDR3 in DNA: TGTGCCAGCAGTCTCCCTAGCGGGAGGGATGGCGACGAGCAGTACTTC. Translation gives CASSLPSGRDGDEQYF. The chain has TRBV6-5 and TRBJ2-7, with TRBD2 matching 12 bases. The CDR3 totals 16 residues. Germline V CDR1 and CDR2: MNHEY, SVGAGI. With 5 bases clipped from V and 5 bases from J, the junction kept 10 bases outside the gene matches.

This clonotype occurred many times. The chain joins TRBV6-5 to TRBJ1-1; 7 bases match TRBD1. The CDR3 has 12 residues. Germline values: CDR1 MNHEY, CDR2 SVGAGI. The ends lost 6 bases at V and 5 bases at J; junction bases unmatched: 3. The CDR3 here is CASRQGRTEAFF. In nucleotides, the CDR3 is TGTGCCAGCAGACAGGGGAGGACTGAAGCTTTCTTT.

The chain carries TRBV18 and TRBJ2-7; TRBD2 agrees at 7 bases. Germline CDR1 is KGHSH and CDR2 is LQKENI. The CDR3 covers 15 residues. Trimming at V came to 3 bases and at J to 6 bases, leaving 11 bases not matched to a gene. CDR3 DNA sequence: TGTGCCAGCTCACCGGGAGGGTCCTTAATTACCGAGCAGTACTTC. It is translated as CASSPGGSLITEQYF.

In this sample, this clonotype turned up once. V and J are TRBV6-1 and TRBJ2-7; TRBD2 is a possible D gene (6 bases). The CDR3 contains 16 residues. V was shortened by 7 bases and J by 2 bases, with 21 bases between the two germline ends. The germline CDR1 and CDR2 sequences are MNHNS and SASEGT. In nucleotides, the CDR3 is TGTGCCAGCACCCCATATGGAGGGGATCCCGCCTACGAGCAGTACTTC. Its protein product is CASTPYGGDPAYEQYF.

This clonotype was counted many times. The chain combines TRBV6-5 with TRBJ1-6; TRBD1 might be the D (5 bases). Trimming cost V 0 bases and J 1 base, with 13 bases left between them. Germline lookup yields CDR1 MNHEY and CDR2 SVGAGI. The CDR3 consists of 18 residues. DNA of the CDR3: TGTGCCAGCAGTTACTCGATCCGGGGGGGTTCCTATAATTCACCCCTCCACTTT. It codes for CASSYSIRGGSYNSPLHF.

This clonotype appeared many times. The chain is built from TRBV12-3 or TRBV12-4 and TRBJ1-1; weak D call: TRBD1 (5 bases). The V end lost 2 bases, the J end lost 6 bases, and 13 bases lay between the germline ends. The CDR3 totals 14 residues. The CDR3 DNA reads TGTGCCAGCAGTTTAAGAGAAGGGGCAGCTGAAGCTTTCTTT. This gives the protein CASSLREGAAEAFF.

The rearrangement uses TRBV11-1 and TRBJ2-6; D gene unclear. The V end lost 1 base, the J end lost 0 bases, and 7 bases lay between the germline ends. The CDR3 extends over 16 amino acids. Germline CDR1 reads SGHAT; CDR2 reads FQDESV (reference sequence). The CDR3 DNA follows: TGTGCCAGCAGCTTAGGACGTACCTCTGGGGCCAACGTCCTGACTTTC. It yields the protein CASSLGRTSGANVLTF.

This clonotype has at least ten counts. The chain recombines TRBV6-5 with TRBJ1-1; perhaps TRBD1 as D (5 bases). The germline V gene has CDR1 MNHEY and CDR2 SVGAGI. Trimming shortened V by 2 bases and J by 6 bases, and 16 bases separated the two germline ends. CDR3 size: 15 residues. This chain's CDR3 is CASSYEFSGYAEAFF. DNA for the CDR3: TGTGCCAGCAGTTACGAATTTTCAGGGTACGCTGAAGCTTTCTTT.

This clonotype was counted at least ten times. The chain employs TRBV25-1 and TRBJ2-5; 9 positions agree with TRBD1. The junction had 17 bases not matched to a gene; V was cut back by 4 bases and J by 5 bases. The germline gives CDR1 MGHDK, CDR2 SYGVNS. The CDR3 is 18 residues long. CDR3 nucleotides: TGTGCCAGCAGTGGAATTCAGGAAACCGGGACAGGGTGGGAGACCCAGTACTTC. Translated, it gives CASSGIQETGTGWETQYF.

This clonotype showed up many times. The chain carries TRBV30 and TRBJ1-3; D remains unclear. Germline V gene lookup returns CDR1 GTSNPN and CDR2 SVGIG (reference sequence). CDR3 size: 16 residues. V was shortened by 5 bases and J by 0 bases, with 17 bases between the two germline ends. Here the CDR3 DNA reads TGTGCCTGGGGTCCTCAGCCTCTCCTCTCTGGAAACACCATATATTTT. It codes for CAWGPQPLLSGNTIYF.

This chain joins TRBV7-3 and TRBJ2-5; D gene ambiguous. The germline gives CDR1 SGHTA, CDR2 FQGTGA. There are 13 residues in the CDR3. Trimming removed 4 bases at V and 3 bases at J, with 9 bases between. The CDR3 region has the DNA TGTGCCAGCAGCTCGGACCCGGAAGAGACCCAGTACTTC. It translates to CASSSDPEETQYF.

This clonotype was detected a few times. The chain is built from TRBV18 and TRBJ1-3; TRBD1 aligns across 8 bases. V was pared by 6 bases and J by 0 bases, with 4 bases of the junction left unmatched. Looked up from germline, CDR1 is KGHSH and CDR2 is LQKENI. CDR3 length: 15 residues. CDR3 nucleotides: TGTGCCAGCTCCGGCGGACAGGGCTCTGGAAACACCATATATTTT. This translates into CASSGGQGSGNTIYF.

The chain has TRBV15 and TRBJ1-2; D might be TRBD1 (5 bases). Germline values: CDR1 LNHNV, CDR2 YYDKDF (reference sequence). The CDR3 covers 13 residues. Trimming pared 5 bases from V and 1 base from J, leaving 8 bases between. The CDR3 coding sequence is TGTGCCACCAGCCCGACAGTTAACTATGGCTACACCTTC. Encoded protein: CATSPTVNYGYTF.

The chain links TRBV24-1 to TRBJ2-2; 10 bases map to TRBD1. J was trimmed by 6 bases and V by 3 bases; bases with no gene match: 6. Germline lookup yields CDR1 KGHDR and CDR2 SFDVKD. The CDR3 contains 16 residues. The CDR3 nucleotides are TGTGCCACCAGTGATCCCGGGACAGGGGATGCCGGGGAGCTGTTTTTT. Its protein is CATSDPGTGDAGELFF.

This clonotype was observed many times. V usage is TRBV14 and J usage is TRBJ2-7; a weak D match, TRBD1 (6 bases). V lost 1 base to trimming and J lost 5 bases, with 15 bases between them. The CDR3 loop spans 15 amino acids. The germline V gene encodes CDR1 SGHDN and CDR2 FVKESK. The CDR3 spells CASSQVSNRVHEQYF. Written as DNA, the CDR3 is TGTGCCAGCAGCCAAGTTTCCAACAGGGTCCACGAGCAGTACTTC. The entire variable domain, with the rest obtained from reference TRBV14 and TRBJ2-7, is as follows: EAGVTQFPSHSVIEKGQTVTLRCDPISGHDNLYWYRRVMGKEIKFLLHFVKESKQDESGMPNNRFLAERTGGTYSTLKVQPAELEDSGVYFCASSQVSNRVHEQYFGPGTRLTVT.

This rearrangement joins TRBV5-4 to TRBJ2-5; 16 nucleotides align to TRBD2. Germline trimming cut 4 bases from V and 5 bases from J; bases unmatched to any gene: 8. The CDR3 has 17 amino acids. Germline assignment: CDR1 SGHNT and CDR2 YYREEE (reference sequence). The CDR3 sequence is CASSPGLAGGGSETQYF. CDR3 nucleotides: TGTGCCAGCAGCCCGGGACTAGCGGGAGGGGGTAGCGAGACCCAGTACTTC.